This TCR beta chain was recovered during a study of cytomegalovirus exposure and HLA in healthy donors (dated by TCRdb to 2017 to 2019). Regarding the study in general: An earlier analysis of 550 to 700 of the donors reported roughly 300 Gb of sequence data and around 120 million unique TCR beta sequences from around 200 million T cells. About 280 gigabases of sequencing data and roughly 90 million unique TCR sequences were included in an early release covering around 650 HLA-typed donors. Of the 300 to 500 genotyped donors, less than 85% were placed in the genetic ancestry cluster associated with self-reported Caucasian donors. The study aimed to test whether signatures of past pathogen exposure could be identified by cataloging public T cell receptors. Using immunosequencing, the study profiled T cell repertoires from around 680 subjects and related those repertoires to cytomegalovirus serostatus. A separate validation cohort of more than 100 different subjects was used in addition to the roughly 640-subject first cohort. To predict cytomegalovirus infection status, the study combined high-throughput TCR immunosequencing, statistical association of individual TCRs with disease status, and machine learning. A later analysis re-analyzed previously published TCR beta repertoires from 500 to 700 donors and added high-resolution HLA genotyping to study TCR occurrence patterns. The later analysis used no new phenotypic data to find candidate immune exposures, relying instead on TCR beta sequences and their occurrence across donors. To decide whether each TCR beta V gene segment behaved as functional or pseudogenic, an earlier analysis of 587 of the donors relied on high-throughput TCR beta sequencing. Donor age, sex, ethnicity and CMV serostatus were compiled together with the repertoire data. In a later genetic analysis, genome-wide SNP genotypes for about 55% of the roughly 700 donors were used, and that subset was treated as a discovery cohort. All discovery cohort repertoires had been generated using a single sequencing platform. HLA typing covered class I and class II loci at four-digit resolution. The number of donors typed differed by locus, with 629-630 for A, B, C, DRB1 and DQB1, around 500 for DQA1, 600 to 610 for DPA1, and approximately 470 for DPB1. Several DR-DQ haplotypes were handled as single units for association and clustering because linkage in the cohort was strong. Among under 450 genotyped donors of the cohort, an average of roughly 240,000 unique TCR beta nucleotide sequences were sequenced per donor, around 20% of them non-productive.

The cohort was made up of approximately 670 healthy bone marrow donors. At the time of sampling, all cohort members were nominally healthy, though unrecorded immune exposures were likely present. The donor tested CMV seronegative, placing the donor among the 300 to 400 seronegative members of the cohort. Each donor provided a peripheral blood sample, and peripheral blood mononuclear cells were used for TCR beta sequencing. The Qiagen DNeasy Blood Extraction Kit was used to extract genomic DNA from the blood cell samples. Comment on this clone: This clone's antigen is unknown. No quality values exist for individual bases; no much larger clone is one base distant.

Overall study results and their limits: The study gave a list of some 150 TCR beta chains associated with cytomegalovirus. Assigning TCR associations to individual alleles was difficult when HLA alleles, especially DR and DQ, strongly co-occurred. In a later genetic analysis, a missense DCLRE1C variant was associated with V-gene and J-gene trimming of TCR beta chains, and the association was replicated in an independent cohort. Because the 87-base-pair reads could not distinguish some IMGT-functional V segments, including TRBV6-2 and TRBV6-3, those segments were excluded. At a false discovery rate of 0.05, a later analysis linked some 18,000 TCR beta sequences to specific HLA alleles. The presence/absence analyses assumed that sequencing depth was roughly uniform across donors, and that assumption may not be true. A later analysis found that most CMV-associated TCR beta chains appeared HLA-restricted, with HLA associations seemingly driven largely by CMV exposure. In an earlier analysis of around 500 of the donors, most TCR beta V segments appeared in productive rearrangements about 90% or about 30% of the time, broadly matching IMGT annotations. Cytomegalovirus status was reported to be diagnosed by the classifier with high specificity and sensitivity in both the original and validation cohorts. Roughly 17 rarely observed V segments, including chromosome 9 orphons, were excluded from the earlier analysis of some 590 of the donors because counts were too low. In vitro tests confirmed that a few of the cytomegalovirus-associated TCR beta chains recognize cytomegalovirus antigens. A further reported finding was that TCR beta sequences accurately predicted the HLA-A and HLA-B alleles for most subjects in the first cohort. The cohort was sequenced for TCR beta chains only, and without alpha or paired-chain data the features that could be detected were limited. It was suggested by the authors that the approach could potentially be generalized to other disease states and immunological phenotypes. Compared with the approximately 720-donor mean, donors in an Asian-associated ancestry cluster had fewer N-insertions in productive TCRs, according to a later genetic analysis. A cluster of highly shared sequence variants was judged likely to be a technical artifact of the sequencing pipeline. CMV serostatus was the only immune exposure information available for the cohort. Most TCR sequences were observed very rarely across donors, whereas some public TCRs were present in many individuals. Compared with equally common non-associated chains, HLA-associated TCR beta chains in a later analysis were more clonally expanded and had lower generation probabilities. HLA typing was unavailable for some donors at each locus, so association tests used only the typed subset. In a later analysis, the rate of TCR association differed among HLA loci, with DRB1 alleles having the most associated TCRs and HLA-C alleles having the fewest. In a later analysis, several top co-occurrence clusters were reported to appear linked to parvovirus B19, influenza, CMV and Epstein-Barr virus. Linkage disequilibrium might explain the correlated functional status among segregating V segments, but an unknown experimental factor could not be ruled out.

The CDR3, from cysteine to phenylalanine, totals 14 residues. Only the CDR3 DNA stays, 42 bases, in frame from base 1. The germline V gene (reference sequence) provides CDR1 SGHKS and CDR2 YYEKEE. The V end loses 1 base and the J end loses 4 bases, and a stretch of 11 bases separates them. Library preparation employed the immunoSEQ multiplex PCR assay. For the multiplex PCR, a mixture combining 60 forward primers for TCR Vbeta segments and 13 reverse primers for TCR Jbeta segments was used. The CDR3 region of rearranged TCR beta genes was amplified from genomic DNA by a multiplex PCR assay. The amplified TCR beta libraries were sequenced on the Illumina HiSeq System as 87-base-pair reads. The study's own analysis went as follows. In a later analysis, around 80 million unique TCR beta chains were counted across the approximately 640 repertoires, and approximately 11 million of these chains were shared by at least two donors. Raw reads were error-corrected and collapsed into unique sequences by a nearest-neighbor algorithm in which closely related sequences were merged to remove PCR and sequencing errors. V, D and J gene segments were assigned by aligning CDR3 sequences to IMGT reference sequences. For a sequence to be retained, a match of at least six nucleotides was required to both a V gene segment and a J gene segment. A rearrangement was called productive if the CDR3 had no stop codons and remained in frame with V and J, and every other rearrangement was called non-productive. Following IMGT convention, CDR3 was defined as the stretch from the second conserved V-encoded cysteine to the conserved J-encoded phenylalanine. In an earlier analysis of some 550 of the donors, sequences lacking an unambiguous match to a single V gene segment were excluded. An earlier analysis of several hundred of the donors classified V segments as functional when productive rearrangements were above 56.7% and as segregating when the standard deviation between donors was above 5%. A statistical classification framework was built for diagnosing cytomegalovirus status from the catalog of TCR beta chain sequences. A later analysis assigned V and J genes by comparing TCR nucleotide sequences with IMGT/GENE-DB human TR gene sequences. The TCRdist pipeline was used in a later analysis to assign CDR3 sequences and most-parsimonious VDJ recombination scenarios. A later analysis defined each TCR beta chain by its CDR3 amino acid sequence plus V-gene family, and excluded reads lacking a unique V-gene family. As a way to deal with suspected cross-contamination and a sequencing artifact, a later analysis dropped hundreds of nucleotide sequences that were highly shared and had low generation probability. A later analysis calculated a clonal expansion index for each public chain from normalized within-repertoire ranks of inferred template counts. In a later analysis, generation probabilities were computed with a VDJ recombination model fitted to out-of-frame rearrangements, and the resulting probabilities were checked against IGoR. A later analysis scored TCR-TCR, TCR-HLA and TCR-CMV co-occurrence with hypergeometric tests, applying a repertoire-size bias correction to TCR pairs. In a later analysis, false discovery rates were estimated by permuting HLA or CMV assignments 20 times. In a later analysis, co-occurring TCRs were grouped using DBSCAN, and TCRdist sequence similarity was added for clustering within HLA-allele-positive subsets. For co-occurrence clustering, repertoires with fewer than 30,000 or more than 120,000 public chains were excluded, along with roughly 5 repertoires with anomalous nucleotide sharing. Here the immuneACCESS table is served through TCRdb, limited to in-frame sequences with V and J called. Missing clones are a known gap in these copies; in checked studies unresolved V genes cover under half, and the rest lacks a known reason. That table furnishes V, J and clone size, whereas the DNA furnished D and trimming. Here the sample has roughly 110,000 clones; 70% to 85% occur a single time. The ten largest clones represent 2.5% of the sample.

Sequencing used PBMCs. The rearranged chain carries TRBV5-5 and TRBJ2-5, and TRBD1 may be the D gene, going by 6 matching bases. This clonotype was obtained from a woman aged 18-29 years in good health and CMV-seronegative. The CDR3: CASSLPTGSETQYF. At the DNA level, the sequence is TGTGCCAGCAGCTTGCCCACAGGGTCAGAGACCCAGTACTTC.